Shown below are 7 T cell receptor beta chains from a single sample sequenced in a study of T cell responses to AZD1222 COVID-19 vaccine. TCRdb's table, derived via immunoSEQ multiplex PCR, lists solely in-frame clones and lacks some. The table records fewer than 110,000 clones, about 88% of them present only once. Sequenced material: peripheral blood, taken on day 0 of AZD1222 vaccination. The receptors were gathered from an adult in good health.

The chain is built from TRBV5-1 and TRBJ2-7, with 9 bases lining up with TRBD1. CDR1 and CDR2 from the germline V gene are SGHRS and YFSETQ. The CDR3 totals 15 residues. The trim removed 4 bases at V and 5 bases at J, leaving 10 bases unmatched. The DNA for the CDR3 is TGCGCCAGCAGCCTAGAGGGACAGGGAAACCACGAGCAGTACTTC. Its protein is CASSLEGQGNHEQYF.

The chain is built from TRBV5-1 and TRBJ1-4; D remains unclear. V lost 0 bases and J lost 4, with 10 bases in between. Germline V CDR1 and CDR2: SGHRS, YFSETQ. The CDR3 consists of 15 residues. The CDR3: CASSLDPAFNEKLFF. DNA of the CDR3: TGCGCCAGCAGCTTGGATCCAGCGTTTAATGAAAAACTGTTTTTT.

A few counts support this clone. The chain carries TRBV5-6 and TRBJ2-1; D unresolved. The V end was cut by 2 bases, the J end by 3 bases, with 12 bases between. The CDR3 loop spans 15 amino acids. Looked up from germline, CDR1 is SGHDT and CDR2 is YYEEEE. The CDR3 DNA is TGTGCCAGCAGCTTAAATTTTGATGGCTACAATGAGCAGTTCTTC. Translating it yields CASSLNFDGYNEQFF.

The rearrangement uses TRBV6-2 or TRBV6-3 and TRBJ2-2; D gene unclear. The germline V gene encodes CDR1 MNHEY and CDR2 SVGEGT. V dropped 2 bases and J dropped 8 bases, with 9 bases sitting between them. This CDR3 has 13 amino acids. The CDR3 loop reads CASSYPPAGELFF. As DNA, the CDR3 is TGTGCCAGCAGTTACCCCCCAGCAGGGGAGCTGTTTTTT.

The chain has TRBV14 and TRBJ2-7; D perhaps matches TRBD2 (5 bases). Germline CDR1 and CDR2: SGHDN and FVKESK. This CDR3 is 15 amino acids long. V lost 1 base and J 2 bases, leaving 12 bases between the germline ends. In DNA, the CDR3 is TGTGCCAGCAGCCAAGGCCGCGGGTTTACCTACGAGCAGTACTTC. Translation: CASSQGRGFTYEQYF.

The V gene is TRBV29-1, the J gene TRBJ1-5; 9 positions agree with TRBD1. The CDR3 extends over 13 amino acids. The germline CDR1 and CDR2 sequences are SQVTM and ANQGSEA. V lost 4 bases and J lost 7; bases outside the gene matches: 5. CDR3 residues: CSVGDRGRQPQHF. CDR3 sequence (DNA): TGCAGCGTTGGTGACAGGGGGAGGCAGCCCCAGCATTTT.

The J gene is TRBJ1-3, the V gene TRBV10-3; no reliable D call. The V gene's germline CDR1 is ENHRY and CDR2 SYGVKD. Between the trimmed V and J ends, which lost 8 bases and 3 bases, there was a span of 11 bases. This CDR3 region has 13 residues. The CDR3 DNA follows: TGTGCCATCGGTGGGAGAGGTGGAAACACCATATATTTT. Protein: CAIGGRGGNTIYF.